Sequencing of this TCR beta chain was carried out in a study of blood T cell repertoires in COVID-19. Using immunoSEQ multiplex PCR, the repertoire was profiled, and TCRdb retains in-frame clones only, with some absent. The sample lists about 280,000 clones, approximately 78% occurring once. CDR1 and CDR2 (germline): SGHRS, YFSETQ. The ends lost 4 bases at V and 4 bases at J; junction bases unmatched: 2. The CDR3 covers 12 residues. In the case of this clone: Other DNA sequences in the same sample also yield this CDR3.

Sequenced material: PBMCs or T cells enriched from blood (not recorded which). The chain links TRBV5-1 to TRBJ2-7; the match to TRBD1 covers 7 bases. The clonotype was recovered from a man aged 40-50 years who had been exposed to COVID-19. DNA of the CDR3: TGCGCCAGCAGCGCGACAGGGTACGAGCAGTACTTC. It encodes CASSATGYEQYF.